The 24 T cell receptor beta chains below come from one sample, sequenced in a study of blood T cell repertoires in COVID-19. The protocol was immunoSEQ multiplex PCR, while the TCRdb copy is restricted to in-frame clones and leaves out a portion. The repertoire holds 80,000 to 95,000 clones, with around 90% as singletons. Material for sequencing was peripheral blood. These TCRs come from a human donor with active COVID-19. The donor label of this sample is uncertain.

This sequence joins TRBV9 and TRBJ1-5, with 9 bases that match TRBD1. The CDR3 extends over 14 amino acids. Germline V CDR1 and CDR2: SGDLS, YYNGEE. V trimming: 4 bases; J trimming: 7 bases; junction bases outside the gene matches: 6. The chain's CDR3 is CASSTGTGRQPQHF. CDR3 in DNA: TGTGCCAGCAGCACCGGGACAGGGCGGCAGCCCCAGCATTTT.

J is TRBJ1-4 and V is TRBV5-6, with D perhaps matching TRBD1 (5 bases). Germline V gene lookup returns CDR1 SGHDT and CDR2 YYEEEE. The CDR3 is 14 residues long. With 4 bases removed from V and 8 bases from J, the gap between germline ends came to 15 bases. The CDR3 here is CASSQGQGFEKLFF. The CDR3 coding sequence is TGTGCCAGCAGCCAAGGCCAGGGTTTCGAAAAACTGTTTTTT. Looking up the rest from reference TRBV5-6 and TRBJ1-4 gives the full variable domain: DAGVTQSPTHLIKTRGQQVTLRCSPKSGHDTVSWYQQALGQGPQFIFQYYEEEERQRGNFPDRFSGHQFPNYSSELNVNALLLGDSALYLCASSQGQGFEKLFFGSGTQLSVL.

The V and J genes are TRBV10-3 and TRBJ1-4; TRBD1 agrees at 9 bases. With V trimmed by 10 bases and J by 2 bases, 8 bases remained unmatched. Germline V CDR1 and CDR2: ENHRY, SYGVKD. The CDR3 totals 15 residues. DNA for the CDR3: TGTGCCACTACAGGGGGCGCCGGGACTAATGAAAAACTGTTTTTT. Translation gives CATTGGAGTNEKLFF.

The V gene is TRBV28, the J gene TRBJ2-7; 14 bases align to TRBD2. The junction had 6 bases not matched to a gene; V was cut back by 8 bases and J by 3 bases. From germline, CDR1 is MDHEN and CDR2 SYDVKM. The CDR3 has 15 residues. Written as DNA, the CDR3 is TGTGCCAGCGGATTGGGACTAGCGGGGGTCTACGAGCAGTACTTC. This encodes CASGLGLAGVYEQYF.

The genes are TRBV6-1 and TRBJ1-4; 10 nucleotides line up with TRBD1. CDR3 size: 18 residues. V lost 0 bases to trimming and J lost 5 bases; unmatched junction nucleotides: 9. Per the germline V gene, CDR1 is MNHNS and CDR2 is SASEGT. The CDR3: CASSEAPGQGYLNEKLFF. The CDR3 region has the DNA TGTGCCAGCAGTGAAGCCCCGGGACAGGGGTACTTAAATGAAAAACTGTTTTTT.

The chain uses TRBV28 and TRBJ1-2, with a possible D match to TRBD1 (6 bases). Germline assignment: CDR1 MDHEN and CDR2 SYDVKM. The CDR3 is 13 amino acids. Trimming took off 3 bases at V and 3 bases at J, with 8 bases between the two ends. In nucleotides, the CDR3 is TGTGCCAGCAGTTTGGACAGAGACTATGGCTACACCTTC. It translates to CASSLDRDYGYTF.

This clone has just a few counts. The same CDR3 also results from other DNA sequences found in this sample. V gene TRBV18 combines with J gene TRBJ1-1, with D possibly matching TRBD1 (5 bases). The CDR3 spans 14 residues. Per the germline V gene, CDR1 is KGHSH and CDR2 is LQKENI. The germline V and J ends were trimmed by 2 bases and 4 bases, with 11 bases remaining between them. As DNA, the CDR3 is TGTGCCAGCTCACCAGCAGACAGAGCCACTGAAGCTTTCTTT. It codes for CASSPADRATEAFF.

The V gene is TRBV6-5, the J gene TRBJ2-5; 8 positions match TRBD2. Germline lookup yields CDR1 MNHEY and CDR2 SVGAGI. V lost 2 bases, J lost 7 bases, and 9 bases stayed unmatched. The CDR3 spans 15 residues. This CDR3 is CASSYLGGASGTQYF. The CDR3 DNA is TGTGCCAGCAGTTACCTCGGGGGGGCCTCGGGGACCCAGTACTTC.

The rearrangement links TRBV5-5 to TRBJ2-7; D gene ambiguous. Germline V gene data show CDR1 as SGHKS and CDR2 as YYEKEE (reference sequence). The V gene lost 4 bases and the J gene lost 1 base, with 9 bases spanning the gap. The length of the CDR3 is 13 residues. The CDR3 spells CASSPVWSYEQYF. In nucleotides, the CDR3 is TGTGCCAGCAGCCCGGTTTGGTCCTACGAGCAGTACTTC.

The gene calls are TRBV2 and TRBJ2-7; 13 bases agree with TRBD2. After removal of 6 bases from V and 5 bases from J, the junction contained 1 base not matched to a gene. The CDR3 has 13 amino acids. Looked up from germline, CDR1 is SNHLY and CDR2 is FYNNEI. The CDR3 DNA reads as TGTGCCAGCAGGGGGACTAGCGGGGACGAGCAGTACTTC. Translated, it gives CASRGTSGDEQYF.

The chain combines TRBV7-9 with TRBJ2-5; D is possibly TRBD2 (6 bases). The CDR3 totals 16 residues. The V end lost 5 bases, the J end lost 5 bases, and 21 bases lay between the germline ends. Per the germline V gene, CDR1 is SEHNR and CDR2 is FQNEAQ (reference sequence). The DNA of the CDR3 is TGTGCCAGCAGCGTCGCCCGGGCGGGGCGGCGGGAGACCCAGTACTTC. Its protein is CASSVARAGRRETQYF.

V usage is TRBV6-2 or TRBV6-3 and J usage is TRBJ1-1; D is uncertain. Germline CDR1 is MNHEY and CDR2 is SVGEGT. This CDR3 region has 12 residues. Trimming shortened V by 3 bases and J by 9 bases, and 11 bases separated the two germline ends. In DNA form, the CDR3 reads TGTGCCAGCAGTTATCTAACCGGTAAAGCTTTCTTT. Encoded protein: CASSYLTGKAFF.

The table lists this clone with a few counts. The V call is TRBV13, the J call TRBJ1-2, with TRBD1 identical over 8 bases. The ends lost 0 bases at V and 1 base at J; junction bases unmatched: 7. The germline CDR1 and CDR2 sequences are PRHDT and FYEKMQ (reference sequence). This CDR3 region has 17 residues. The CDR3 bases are TGTGCCAGCAGCTTAGGGGGACAGGTCCCTCTTAACTATGGCTACACCTTC. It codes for CASSLGGQVPLNYGYTF.

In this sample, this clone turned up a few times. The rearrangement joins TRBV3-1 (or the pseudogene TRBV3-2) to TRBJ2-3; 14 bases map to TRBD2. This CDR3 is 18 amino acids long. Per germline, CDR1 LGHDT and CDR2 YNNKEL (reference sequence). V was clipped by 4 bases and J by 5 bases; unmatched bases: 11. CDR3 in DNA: TGTGCCAGCAGCCGTTACGTGACTAGCGGGGGGGCGGGAGATACGCAGTATTTT. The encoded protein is CASSRYVTSGGAGDTQYF.

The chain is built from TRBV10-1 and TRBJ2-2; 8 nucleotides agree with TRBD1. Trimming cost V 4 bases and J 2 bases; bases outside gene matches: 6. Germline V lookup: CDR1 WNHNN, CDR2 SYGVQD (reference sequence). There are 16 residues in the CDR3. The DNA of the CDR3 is TGCGCCAGCAGTGGGCTCAGGGGGCGAAACACCGGGGAGCTGTTTTTT. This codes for CASSGLRGRNTGELFF.

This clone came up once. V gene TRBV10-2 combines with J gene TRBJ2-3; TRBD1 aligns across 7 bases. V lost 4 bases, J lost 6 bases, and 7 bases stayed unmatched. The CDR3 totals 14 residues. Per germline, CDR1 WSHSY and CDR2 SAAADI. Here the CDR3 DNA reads TGCGCCAGCAGTGGACAGGGAACAGTCGATACGCAGTATTTT. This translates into CASSGQGTVDTQYF.

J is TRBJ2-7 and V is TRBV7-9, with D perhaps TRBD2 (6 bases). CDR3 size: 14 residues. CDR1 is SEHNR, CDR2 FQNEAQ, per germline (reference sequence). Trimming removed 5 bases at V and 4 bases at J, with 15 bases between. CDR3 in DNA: TGTGCCAGCAGCCCCTCCGACGGGGGATACGAGCAGTACTTC. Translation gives CASSPSDGGYEQYF.

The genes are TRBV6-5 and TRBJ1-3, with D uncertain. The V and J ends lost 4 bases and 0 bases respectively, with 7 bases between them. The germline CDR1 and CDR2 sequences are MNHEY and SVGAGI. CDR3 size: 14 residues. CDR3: CASSSLGSGNTIYF. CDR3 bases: TGTGCCAGCAGTTCTCTAGGCTCTGGAAACACCATATATTTT.

The CDR3: CATSREVATEAFF. The DNA of the CDR3 is TGTGCCACCAGCAGAGAGGTGGCCACTGAAGCTTTCTTT. The chain carries TRBV15 and TRBJ1-1; no clear D gene. The CDR3 contains 13 residues. CDR1 LNHNV and CDR2 YYDKDF come from the germline V gene (reference sequence). The V and J ends lost 0 bases and 4 bases respectively, with 6 bases between them.

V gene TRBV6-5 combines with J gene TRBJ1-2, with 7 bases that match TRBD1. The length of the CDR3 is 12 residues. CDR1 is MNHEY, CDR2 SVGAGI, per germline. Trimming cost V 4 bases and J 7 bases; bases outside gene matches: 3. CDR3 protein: CASSSNRGGYTF. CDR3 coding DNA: TGTGCCAGCAGTTCCAACAGGGGTGGCTACACCTTC.

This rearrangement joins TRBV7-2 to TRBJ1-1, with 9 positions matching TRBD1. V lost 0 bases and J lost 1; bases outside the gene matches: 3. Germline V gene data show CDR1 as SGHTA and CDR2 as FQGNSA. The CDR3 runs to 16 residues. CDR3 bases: TGTGCCAGCAGCTTAGCGCTGGGACAGGGGAACACTGAAGCTTTCTTT. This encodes CASSLALGQGNTEAFF.

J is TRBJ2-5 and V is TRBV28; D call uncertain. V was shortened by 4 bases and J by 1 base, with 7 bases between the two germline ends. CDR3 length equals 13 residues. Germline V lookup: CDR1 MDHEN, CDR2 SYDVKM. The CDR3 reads CASSSGTQETQYF. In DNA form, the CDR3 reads TGTGCCAGCAGTTCCGGTACCCAAGAGACCCAGTACTTC. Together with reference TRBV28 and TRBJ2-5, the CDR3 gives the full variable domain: DVKVTQSSRYLVKRTGEKVFLECVQDMDHENMFWYRQDPGLGLRLIYFSYDVKMKEKGDIPEGYSVSREKKERFSLILESASTNQTSMYLCASSSGTQETQYFGPGTRLLVL.

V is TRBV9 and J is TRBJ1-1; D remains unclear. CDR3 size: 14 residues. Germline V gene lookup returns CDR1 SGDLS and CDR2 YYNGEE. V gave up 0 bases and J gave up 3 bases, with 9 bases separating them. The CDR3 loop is CASSVAPGDTEAFF. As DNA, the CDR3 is TGTGCCAGCAGCGTAGCTCCCGGAGACACTGAAGCTTTCTTT.

The CDR3 loop reads CATSRDPSPPGWETQYF. The CDR3, as DNA: TGTGCCACCAGCAGAGATCCCTCGCCGCCCGGTTGGGAGACCCAGTACTTC. The chain has TRBV15 and TRBJ2-5; D is unresolved. V dropped 0 bases and J dropped 5 bases, with 19 bases sitting between them. The CDR3 spans 17 residues. Germline V gene data show CDR1 as LNHNV and CDR2 as YYDKDF (reference sequence). The full variable domain, rest sourced from reference TRBV15 and TRBJ2-5, is DAMVIQNPRYQVTQFGKPVTLSCSQTLNHNVMYWYQQKSSQAPKLLFHYYDKDFNNEADTPDNFQSRRPNTSFCFLDIRSPGLGDTAMYLCATSRDPSPPGWETQYFGPGTRLLVL.